A selection of T cell receptor beta chains follows, all from one sample in a study of T cells in Graves' hyperthyroidism and ophthalmopathy. TCRdb analysed the multiplex PCR reads with MiXCR anew, one entry per CDR3 protein. The sample lists 560,000 or so distinct CDR3 sequences, 40% to 55% occurring once. Sequencing was carried out using peripheral blood or thyroid tissue (not recorded which). These receptors were obtained from a woman younger than 30 with Graves' hyperthyroidism. The conserved cysteine and the conserved F or W are not part of the CDR3 here. The order of the fields is CDR3 protein, V gene, J gene.

ASSWEGITEAF	TRBV7-9	TRBJ1-1
SALLTGVSNQPQH	TRBV20-1	TRBJ1-5
SARDRGALSANVLT	TRBV20-1	TRBJ2-6
ASMEGAGTEAF	TRBV5-1	TRBJ1-1
ASSFGLAGVEQY	TRBV7-9	TRBJ2-7
ASSYRGQGNTEAF	TRBV5-1	TRBJ1-1
SARDRARAVAGGTYEQY	TRBV20-1	TRBJ2-7
DSSLNSNQPQH	TRBV7-2	TRBJ1-5
ASGTGGYT	TRBV11-1	TRBJ1-2
ASSLAGGLLKTQY	TRBV2	TRBJ2-5
AISEPGTSGNYEQY	TRBV10-3	TRBJ2-7
SVERTSNTEAF	TRBV29-1	TRBJ1-1
ASSYSAGQGPEQY	TRBV7-6	TRBJ2-7
ASRDRRGETQY	TRBV7-9	TRBJ2-5
ASSYLQRDEKLF	TRBV6-4	TRBJ1-4
ASSILNTETQY	TRBV5-1	TRBJ2-5
SVQGPTMNTEAF	TRBV29-1	TRBJ1-1
SSSQDGWPLEQY	TRBV1	TRBJ2-7
ASSWAGGAYEQY	TRBV12-3/TRBV12-4	TRBJ2-7
ASSPSRSYEQY	TRBV6-5	TRBJ2-7
SVEDRGWETQY	TRBV29-1	TRBJ2-5
ASSPDSDAGELF	TRBV25-1	TRBJ2-2
SAERDLTQETQY	TRBV20-1	TRBJ2-5
AIRGGPRNSPLH	TRBV10-3	TRBJ1-6
ASSLHHLSGSSGELF	TRBV9	TRBJ2-2
ASSDSSGWSYEQY	TRBV12-3/TRBV12-4	TRBJ2-7
ASSFSPYEQY	TRBV6-6	TRBJ2-7
ASKRESTGELF	TRBV2	TRBJ2-2
SAGGHVPSGNTIY	TRBV29-1	TRBJ1-3
ASNYDRGGNTIY	TRBV2	TRBJ1-3
SVTVTVNTEAF	TRBV29-1	TRBJ1-1
ATSDSSDEQY	TRBV24-1	TRBJ2-7
SVDAGSRYT	TRBV29-1	TRBJ1-2
ASSRTRGSTSGYT	TRBV19	TRBJ1-2
ASSLTGRGRGGSTEAF	TRBV7-2	TRBJ1-1
SASETAETYGYT	TRBV20-1	TRBJ1-2
ASTSGINTEAF	TRBV2	TRBJ1-1
SVDVRDAETQH	TRBV29-1	TRBJ1-5
ASSLATGETYEQY	TRBV5-1	TRBJ2-7
ASSLSHYQETQY	TRBV7-7	TRBJ2-5
SSSPGRYGCT	TRBV20-1	TRBJ1-2
ATSRRADTQY	TRBV24-1	TRBJ2-3